Following are 22 T cell receptor beta chains from one sample sequenced in a study of blood T cell repertoires in COVID-19. Only in-frame clones appear in the TCRdb table, and some are missing; sequencing was by immunoSEQ multiplex PCR. The repertoire consists of 120,000 to 150,000 clones, with around 76% occurring once and the leading ten covering less than 4.5%. The source material was peripheral blood. The receptors were sampled from a man aged 60-69 years with acute or convalescent COVID-19.

The chain uses TRBV6-2 or TRBV6-3 and TRBJ2-2; TRBD2 matches at 15 bases. CDR1 MNHEY and CDR2 SVGEGT come from the germline V gene. The ends lost 4 bases at V and 4 bases at J; junction bases unmatched: 1. CDR3 length equals 16 residues. CDR3 loop: CASSWTSGRATGELFF. In DNA, the CDR3 is TGTGCCAGCAGTTGGACTAGCGGGAGGGCCACCGGGGAGCTGTTTTTT.

The rearrangement uses TRBV28 and TRBJ2-7; tentatively, D is TRBD2 (7 bases). This CDR3 region has 14 residues. The V end lost 5 bases, the J end lost 9 bases, and 20 bases lay between the germline ends. Germline CDR1 reads MDHEN; CDR2 reads SYDVKM. DNA of the CDR3: TGTGCCAGCAGTCGCCTGAGGGGGGGAATCGGGCAGTACTTC. This translates into CASSRLRGGIGQYF.

The V and J genes are TRBV5-4 and TRBJ1-1; tentative D call: TRBD1 (6 bases). Trimming took off 5 bases at V and 4 bases at J, with 21 bases between the two ends. Germline V gives CDR1 SGHNT, CDR2 YYREEE (reference sequence). The CDR3 runs to 16 residues. This chain's CDR3 is CASSLNPGTLPTEAFF. The CDR3 DNA follows: TGTGCCAGCAGTCTAAACCCCGGGACACTCCCCACTGAAGCTTTCTTT. Combining the CDR3 with reference TRBV5-4 and TRBJ1-1 gives the whole variable domain ETGVTQSPTHLIKTRGQQVTLRCSSQSGHNTVSWYQQALGQGPQFIFQYYREEENGRGNFPPRFSGLQFPNYSSELNVNALELDDSALYLCASSLNPGTLPTEAFFGQGTRLTVV.

This clone has more than one count but fewer than ten. The chain combines TRBV13 with TRBJ2-7, with 11 bases aligning to TRBD1. This CDR3 spans 14 amino acids. Germline V gives CDR1 PRHDT, CDR2 FYEKMQ (reference sequence). V lost 5 bases to trimming and J lost 7 bases; unmatched junction nucleotides: 7. For the CDR3, the DNA is TGTGCCAGCAGCGCGGACAGGGGGCGAAGGGAGCAGTACTTC. Amino acids: CASSADRGRREQYF.

The DNA for the CDR3 is TGTGCCAGCAGCCAGGGGACAGTACAAGAGACCCAGTACTTC. It specifies CASSQGTVQETQYF. The chain has TRBV7-9 and TRBJ2-5; 7 bases map to TRBD1. The CDR3 spans 14 residues. CDR1 is SEHNR and CDR2 is FQNEAQ in the germline V gene (reference sequence). The junction had 5 bases not matched to a gene; V was cut back by 5 bases and J by 2 bases. The variable domain in full, with the rest retrieved from reference TRBV7-9 and TRBJ2-5, is DTGVSQNPRHKITKRGQNVTFRCDPISEHNRLYWYRQTLGQGPEFLTYFQNEAQLEKSRLLSDRFSAERPKGSFSTLEIQRTEQGDSAMYLCASSQGTVQETQYFGPGTRLLVL.

V is TRBV11-2 and J is TRBJ2-5; 12 bases align to TRBD2. CDR1 is SGHAT, CDR2 FQNNGV, per germline. The V gene end was trimmed by 0 bases and the J gene end by 0 bases; junction bases not matched to a gene: 2. The CDR3 runs to 17 residues. The DNA of the CDR3 is TGTGCCAGCAGCTTAGAGCTAGCGGGAGGGTACCAAGAGACCCAGTACTTC. Amino acid sequence: CASSLELAGGYQETQYF.

This chain's CDR3 is CASSPGTDSNQPQHF. CDR3 nucleotide sequence: TGTGCCAGTAGTCCCGGGACAGATAGCAATCAGCCCCAGCATTTT. This rearrangement joins TRBV19 to TRBJ1-5; 7 positions match TRBD1. The CDR3 loop spans 15 amino acids. CDR1 is LNHDA and CDR2 is SQIVND in the germline V gene (reference sequence). Trimming cost V 5 bases and J 0 bases; bases outside gene matches: 4.

In DNA, the CDR3 is TGTGCCAGCAGCCCCCCGACAGGCTACGAGCAGTACTTC. Its protein is CASSPPTGYEQYF. The J gene is TRBJ2-7, the V gene TRBV5-4; D possibly corresponds to TRBD1 (6 bases). The CDR3 totals 13 residues. The germline gives CDR1 SGHNT, CDR2 YYREEE (reference sequence). Trimming left V 4 bases short and J 3 bases short, with 11 bases between.

This clone was detected once. The V and J genes are TRBV19 and TRBJ2-1; 14 nucleotides align to TRBD2. CDR1 is LNHDA and CDR2 is SQIVND in the germline V gene (reference sequence). The ends lost 1 base at V and 12 bases at J; junction bases unmatched: 5. The CDR3 runs to 15 residues. The DNA for the CDR3 is TGTGCCAGTAGTATAGTCGGGACTAGCGGGAGAAGGCAGTTCTTC. Translated, it gives CASSIVGTSGRRQFF.

The rearrangement uses TRBV6-1 and TRBJ1-2; no firm D call. V shed 0 bases and J shed 3 bases, with 5 bases lying between them. The CDR3 sequence is 13 residues long. The germline gives CDR1 MNHNS, CDR2 SASEGT. Here the CDR3 DNA reads TGTGCCAGCAGTGAAGCGTTCGACTATGGCTACACCTTC. The encoded protein is CASSEAFDYGYTF.

This clone showed up just a few times. The V and J genes are TRBV18 and TRBJ2-3; TRBD1 aligns across 8 bases. The CDR3 loop spans 15 amino acids. With 3 bases clipped from V and 2 bases from J, the junction kept 4 bases outside the gene matches. Germline V gives CDR1 KGHSH, CDR2 LQKENI. CDR3 amino acids: CASSPGTGHTDTQYF. The CDR3 DNA reads TGTGCCAGCTCACCCGGGACAGGCCACACAGATACGCAGTATTTT.

The sample holds a few counts of this clone. The CDR3 here is CAISERAGQPQHF. CDR3 nucleotide sequence: TGTGCCATCAGTGAGCGTGCGGGTCAGCCCCAGCATTTT. J is TRBJ1-5 and V is TRBV10-3; D gene uncertain. V dropped 2 bases and J dropped 6 bases, with 8 bases sitting between them. This CDR3 comprises 13 residues. The germline V gene encodes CDR1 ENHRY and CDR2 SYGVKD.

V usage is TRBV2 and J usage is TRBJ2-7; D perhaps matches TRBD2 (5 bases). Per the germline V gene, CDR1 is SNHLY and CDR2 is FYNNEI. The V gene lost 8 bases and the J gene lost 0 bases, with 14 bases spanning the gap. CDR3 length: 14 amino acids. The CDR3 region has the DNA TGTGCCAGCGTGGGGAGCCGGAGCTCCTACGAGCAGTACTTC. This encodes CASVGSRSSYEQYF. The whole variable domain, remainder taken from reference TRBV2 and TRBJ2-7, is EPEVTQTPSHQVTQMGQEVILRCVPISNHLYFYWYRQILGQKVEFLVSFYNNEISEKSEIFDDQFSVERPDGSNFTLKIRSTKLEDSAMYFCASVGSRSSYEQYFGPGTRLTVT.

This clone was recorded only once. This CDR3 is CASSRSGSTDTQYF. The DNA for the CDR3 is TGTGCCAGTAGCCGTAGCGGGAGCACAGATACGCAGTATTTT. This chain connects TRBV19 to TRBJ2-3; TRBD2 matches 7 bases. V was pared by 6 bases and J by 0 bases, with 3 bases of the junction left unmatched. Germline CDR1 LNHDA, CDR2 SQIVND (reference sequence). The CDR3 contains 14 residues.

The V and J genes are TRBV6-2 or TRBV6-3 and TRBJ2-3, with a tentative D call TRBD2 (6 bases). This CDR3 is built from 17 residues. V gave up 0 bases and J gave up 2 bases, with 15 bases separating them. Germline CDR1 reads MNHEY; CDR2 reads SVGEGT. CDR3 region: CASSYSSGRETTDTQYF. CDR3 DNA sequence: TGTGCCAGCAGTTACTCGTCTGGGCGGGAAACCACAGATACGCAGTATTTT.

This chain joins TRBV27 and TRBJ2-1, with 10 positions matching TRBD2. The V and J ends lost 5 bases and 6 bases, in that order; junction bases with no gene match: 10. The CDR3 runs to 16 residues. CDR1 is MNHEY, CDR2 SMNVEV, per germline (reference sequence). Written as DNA, the CDR3 is TGTGCCAGCAGTCCCCCCCAGCTAGCGGGAGTCAATGAGCAGTTCTTC. Translating it yields CASSPPQLAGVNEQFF.

This clone was picked up one time. The V gene is TRBV18, the J gene TRBJ2-3; the D is unclear. With 0 bases removed from V and 0 bases from J, the gap between germline ends came to 16 bases. The CDR3 has 18 amino acids. CDR1 KGHSH and CDR2 LQKENI come from the germline V gene. In DNA, the CDR3 is TGTGCCAGCTCACCACCGCAGGCTCAATCGTCTAGCACAGATACGCAGTATTTT. It translates to CASSPPQAQSSSTDTQYF.

This sequence joins TRBV11-1 and TRBJ2-1; TRBD2 matches 14 bases. The CDR3 extends over 16 amino acids. The germline V gene has CDR1 SGHAT and CDR2 FQDESV (reference sequence). The V segment lost 5 bases and the J segment 5 bases; nucleotides outside the gene matches: 5. CDR3 loop: CASSPRLAGGHNEQFF. The CDR3 DNA is TGTGCCAGCAGCCCCCGACTAGCGGGAGGGCACAATGAGCAGTTCTTC.

The chain uses TRBV29-1 and TRBJ1-2, with 10 bases identical to TRBD1. J gave up 1 base and V 5 bases, and 1 base lay outside the gene matches. The germline CDR1 and CDR2 sequences are SQVTM and ANQGSEA. This CDR3 comprises 13 residues. The CDR3 sequence: CSVRDRGNYGYTF. The CDR3 coding sequence is TGCAGCGTTCGGGACAGGGGTAACTATGGCTACACCTTC. The full variable domain, in which reference TRBV29-1 and TRBJ1-2 provide the parts outside the CDR3, is SAVISQKPSRDICQRGTSLTIQCQVDSQVTMMFWYRQQPGQSLTLIATANQGSEATYESGFVIDKFPISRPNLTFSTLTVSNMSPEDSSIYLCSVRDRGNYGYTFGSGTRLTVV.

J is TRBJ2-7 and V is TRBV5-4; TRBD2 agrees at 7 bases. The germline gives CDR1 SGHNT, CDR2 YYREEE (reference sequence). J lost 2 bases, V lost 3 bases, and 14 bases had no gene match. This CDR3 spans 17 amino acids. The CDR3 DNA follows: TGTGCCAGCAGCTCGGGGGAGGCGGGAGCTAGACCCTACGAGCAGTACTTC. Translating it yields CASSSGEAGARPYEQYF.

Concerning this clone: One end of the junction is discordant with germline, which a read error may explain. The chain couples TRBV7-2 to TRBJ2-1, with 8 bases matching TRBD1. The CDR3 runs to 14 residues. Germline values: CDR1 SGHTA, CDR2 FQGNSA. The CDR3 region is CASSLAGTGRGQFF. The CDR3 coding sequence is TGTGCCAGCAGCCTAGCCGGGACAGGCCGGGGCCAGTTCTTC.

The V gene is TRBV30, the J gene TRBJ1-4, with D tentatively TRBD1 (6 bases). Trimming took 8 bases from V and 1 from J, leaving 11 bases between them. Germline V gene sequence: CDR1 GTSNPN, CDR2 SVGIG (reference sequence). The CDR3 consists of 13 residues. As DNA, the CDR3 is TGTGCCCGAAAAGGGGGAACTAATGAAAAACTGTTTTTT. As protein: CARKGGTNEKLFF.